Listed here is a single TCR beta chain. Its antigen is unknown. Treatment denoted: roughly 10-day PBMC culture with coronavirus spike peptide pools or control peptides (ViraFEST assay). This specimen comes from a study of vaccination and CD4 T cells after COVID-19. Trimming removed 6 bases at V and 0 bases at J, with 16 bases between. Germline V gene sequence: CDR1 MGHRA, CDR2 YSYEKL. The CDR3 spans 16 residues. An Oncomine TCR Beta short-read assay was used to sequence the DNA from cultured CD4+ T cells. TCRdb ran MiXCR on the PCR reads and lists one entry per CDR3 protein. The data show about 14,000 distinct CDR3 sequences, under 40% seen once.

This sequence was found in a human donor who had recovered from COVID-19. This chain links TRBV4-1 with TRBJ2-3; D tentatively reads TRBD1 or TRBD2 (5 bases each). Sample: CD4+ T cells from blood, cultured in vitro. The CDR3 DNA is TGCGCCAGCAGAAACTCCGGGACGAGAAGCACAGATACGCAGTATTTT. This translates into CASRNSGTRSTDTQYF.